The 9 T cell receptor beta chains below come from one sample, sequenced in a study of blood T cell repertoires in COVID-19. This table comes from immunoSEQ multiplex PCR, and its TCRdb copy is limited to in-frame clones, with some not included. The repertoire holds about 180,000 clones, with roughly 87% as singletons. Specimen: PBMCs or T cells enriched from blood (not recorded which). The receptors come from a woman in her forties with acute COVID-19.

V gene TRBV19 combines with J gene TRBJ2-7; D is possibly TRBD2 (5 bases). The CDR3 has 13 residues. CDR1 and CDR2 from the germline V gene are LNHDA and SQIVND (reference sequence). Deletions cut 5 bases from V and 1 base from J, with 9 bases between. Here the CDR3 reads CASSLSGSYEQYF. As DNA, the CDR3 is TGTGCCAGTAGTTTGAGCGGATCCTACGAGCAGTACTTC.

CDR3 region: CASSLDSASYEQYF. CDR3 DNA sequence: TGTGCCAGCAGCTTAGACAGCGCTTCCTACGAGCAGTACTTC. The V and J genes are TRBV11-2 and TRBJ2-7; D remains ambiguous. CDR3 length: 14 residues. V shed 0 bases and J shed 1 base, with 7 bases lying between them. Per the germline V gene, CDR1 is SGHAT and CDR2 is FQNNGV.

V is TRBV12-3 or TRBV12-4 and J is TRBJ1-1; 8 bases align to TRBD1. Trimming at V came to 6 bases and at J to 3 bases, leaving 3 bases not matched to a gene. This CDR3 comprises 13 residues. The CDR3 bases are TGTGCCAGCAGGAGACAGGGGCACACTGAAGCTTTCTTT. This translates into CASRRQGHTEAFF.

The chain combines TRBV9 with TRBJ2-7; D might be TRBD1 (6 bases). Germline V gene sequence: CDR1 SGDLS, CDR2 YYNGEE. V lost 3 bases, J lost 1 base, and 14 bases lay in between. The CDR3 has 15 amino acids. The CDR3 region has the DNA TGTGCCAGCAGCGAGGGGGTGGGCGGTTCCTACGAGCAGTACTTC. This sequence encodes CASSEGVGGSYEQYF.

This rearrangement joins TRBV6-2 or TRBV6-3 to TRBJ2-1; 9 bases line up with TRBD2. The CDR3 is 17 amino acids. V lost 6 bases to trimming and J lost 0 bases; unmatched junction nucleotides: 9. Per germline, CDR1 MNHEY and CDR2 SVGEGT. This chain's CDR3 is CASSHRLAGVSYNEQFF. The CDR3 region has the DNA TGTGCCAGCAGCCACCGATTAGCGGGAGTCTCCTACAATGAGCAGTTCTTC.

The chain is built from TRBV7-2 and TRBJ2-1; no definite D call. Germline CDR1 and CDR2: SGHTA and FQGNSA. V lost 4 bases to trimming and J lost 4 bases, with 17 bases between them. This CDR3 is built from 16 residues. This CDR3 reads CASSSYPLPFYNEQFF. Here the CDR3 DNA reads TGTGCCAGCAGCTCCTACCCACTCCCCTTTTACAATGAGCAGTTCTTC.

This clone was counted a single time. The V and J genes are TRBV28 and TRBJ1-1; tentative D call: TRBD1 (6 bases). The V gene lost 5 bases and the J gene lost 4 bases, with 17 bases spanning the gap. Germline CDR1 and CDR2: MDHEN and SYDVKM. The CDR3 covers 15 residues. CDR3 DNA: TGTGCCAGCAGTGTCCCGAGGGGGGGAGGCACTGAAGCTTTCTTT. This codes for CASSVPRGGGTEAFF.

This chain uses TRBV19 with TRBJ2-1; 7 bases map to TRBD1. CDR1 and CDR2 from the germline V gene are LNHDA and SQIVND (reference sequence). J lost 4 bases, V lost 8 bases, and 8 bases had no gene match. CDR3 length: 14 residues. The CDR3 DNA reads as TGTGCCAGTGCGTGGGGACAGTCGTACAATGAGCAGTTCTTC. Protein: CASAWGQSYNEQFF.

The chain combines TRBV5-1 with TRBJ2-5, with 11 bases fitting TRBD2. The germline CDR1 and CDR2 sequences are SGHRS and YFSETQ. The CDR3 covers 17 residues. V dropped 4 bases and J dropped 6; count of bases not matched to a gene: 14. CDR3 loop: CASSPRGLLAGEKTQYF. DNA for the CDR3: TGCGCCAGCAGCCCTCGTGGTCTACTAGCGGGAGAAAAGACCCAGTACTTC.